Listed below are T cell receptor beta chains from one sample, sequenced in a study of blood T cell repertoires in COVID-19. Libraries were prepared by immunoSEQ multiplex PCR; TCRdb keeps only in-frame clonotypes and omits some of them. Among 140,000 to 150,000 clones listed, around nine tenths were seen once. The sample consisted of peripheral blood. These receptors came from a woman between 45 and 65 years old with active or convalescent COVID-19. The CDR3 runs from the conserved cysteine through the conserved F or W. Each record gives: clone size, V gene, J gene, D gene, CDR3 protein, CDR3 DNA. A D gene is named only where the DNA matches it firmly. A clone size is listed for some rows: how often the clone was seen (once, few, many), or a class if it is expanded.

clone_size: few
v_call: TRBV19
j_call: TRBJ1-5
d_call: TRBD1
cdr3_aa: CASSIGPGQGVYGNQPQHF
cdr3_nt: TGTGCCAGTAGTATAGGCCCAGGACAGGGGGTGTACGGCAATCAGCCCCAGCATTTT

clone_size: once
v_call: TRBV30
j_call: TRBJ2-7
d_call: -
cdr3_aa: CAWSRDRPLLTYEQYF
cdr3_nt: TGTGCCTGGAGCCGTGACAGGCCCCTCTTAACCTACGAGCAGTACTTC

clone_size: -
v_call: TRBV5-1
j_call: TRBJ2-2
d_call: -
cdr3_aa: CASSLAGGRGAGELFF
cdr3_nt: TGCGCCAGCAGCTTGGCCGGGGGTCGAGGGGCCGGGGAGCTGTTTTTT

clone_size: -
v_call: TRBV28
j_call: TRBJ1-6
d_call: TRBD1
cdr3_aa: CASSLYGTGGSPLHF
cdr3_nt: TGTGCCAGCAGTTTATACGGGACAGGGGGCTCACCCCTCCACTTT

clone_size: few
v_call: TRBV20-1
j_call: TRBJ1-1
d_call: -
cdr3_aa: CSASLTQGYTEAFF
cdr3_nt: TGCAGTGCTAGTCTCACACAGGGATACACTGAAGCTTTCTTT

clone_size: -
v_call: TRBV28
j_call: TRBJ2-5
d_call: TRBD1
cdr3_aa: CASGRDRGETQYF
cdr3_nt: TGTGCCAGCGGCCGGGACAGGGGAGAGACCCAGTACTTC

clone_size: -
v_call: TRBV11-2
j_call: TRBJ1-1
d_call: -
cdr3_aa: CASSLGVSEAFF
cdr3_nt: TGTGCCAGCAGCTTAGGAGTCTCTGAAGCTTTCTTT

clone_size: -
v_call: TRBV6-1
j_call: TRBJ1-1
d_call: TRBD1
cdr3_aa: CASSEQGATEAFF
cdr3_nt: TGTGCCAGCAGTGAACAGGGGGCGACTGAAGCTTTCTTT

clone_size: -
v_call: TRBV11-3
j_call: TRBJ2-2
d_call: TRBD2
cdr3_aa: CASSSRLAGGNTGELFF
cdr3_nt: TGTGCCAGCAGCTCCCGACTAGCGGGGGGGAACACCGGGGAGCTGTTTTTT

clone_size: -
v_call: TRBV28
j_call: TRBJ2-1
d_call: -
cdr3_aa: CASSSVSRDEQFF
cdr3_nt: TGTGCCAGCAGTTCGGTCTCTCGTGATGAGCAGTTCTTC